This TCR beta chain was obtained from a study of OX40 agonist ivuxolimab in advanced cancers. Points from the study as a whole: On average, CD8+ T cells had more expanded clones than CD4+.

Details on this clone: The antigen is unknown.

Germline-derived CDR1 and CDR2 are MDHEN and SYDVKM. The trim removed 1 base at V and 3 bases at J, leaving 11 bases unmatched. The CDR3 runs 17 residues. Assay used: immunoSEQ multiplex PCR; TCRdb lists only in-frame clones, some missing. Counted here are tens of thousands of clones, around 90% occurring once; the ten biggest clones make up 9% to 10%. With baseline, cycle 4 day 1, and cycle 7 day 1 as timepoints, blood was sampled. The rearrangement uses TRBV28 and TRBJ2-5; 7 bases map to TRBD2. The material sequenced was CD4+ or CD8+ T cells sorted from blood, taken in a trial of the OX40 agonist ivuxolimab. The origin of this receptor is an adult with an advanced solid tumor such as melanoma, head and neck, liver or kidney cancer. CDR3 loop: CASSLFRASGNEETQYF. The CDR3 coding sequence is TGTGCCAGCAGTTTATTTAGGGCTAGCGGTAATGAAGAGACCCAGTACTTC. The variable domain in full, completed from reference TRBV28 and TRBJ2-5, reads DVKVTQSSRYLVKRTGEKVFLECVQDMDHENMFWYRQDPGLGLRLIYFSYDVKMKEKGDIPEGYSVSREKKERFSLILESASTNQTSMYLCASSLFRASGNEETQYFGPGTRLLVL.